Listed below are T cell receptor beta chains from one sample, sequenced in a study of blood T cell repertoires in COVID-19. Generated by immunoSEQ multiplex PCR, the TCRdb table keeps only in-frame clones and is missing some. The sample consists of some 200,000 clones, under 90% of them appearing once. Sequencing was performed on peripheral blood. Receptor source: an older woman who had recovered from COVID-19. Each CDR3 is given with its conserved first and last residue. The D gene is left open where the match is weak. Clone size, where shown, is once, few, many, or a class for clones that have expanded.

TGTGCCAGCTCACCACAAAGAGGGAAAGAGACCCAGTACTTC	CASSPQRGKETQYF	TRBJ2-5	NA	TRBV18	NA
TGTGCCAGCAGCTTCAGCGGGGGGGGTAAAGATACGCAGTATTTT	CASSFSGGGKDTQYF	TRBJ2-3	TRBD2	TRBV7-2	NA
TGTGCCAGCAGTGAAGGGCGAGGAGGCGAGCAGTACTTC	CASSEGRGGEQYF	TRBJ2-7	NA	TRBV2	NA
TGTGCCAGTAGTCCACCCTCGGGACAGCCCACGATGAACACTGAAGCTTTCTTT	CASSPPSGQPTMNTEAFF	TRBJ1-1	TRBD1	TRBV19	NA
TGTGCCTGGAGTCCCCCCTCTAGCGGGGGGACCTACGAGCAGTACTTC	CAWSPPSSGGTYEQYF	TRBJ2-7	TRBD2	TRBV30	NA
TGTGCCAGCAGCCAATTAGCGGGGGGGCCCTACAATGAGCAGTTCTTC	CASSQLAGGPYNEQFF	TRBJ2-1	TRBD2	TRBV13	NA
TGTGCCAGCAGCCGGTCCCGGGACTATACCGGGGAGCTGTTTTTT	CASSRSRDYTGELFF	TRBJ2-2	NA	TRBV21-1	few
TGCAGCGTTACAGGGGGGGCCGGGGAGCTGTTTTTT	CSVTGGAGELFF	TRBJ2-2	NA	TRBV29-1	NA
TGTGCCAGCTCACCCAGGGAATTCAACTATGGCTACACCTTC	CASSPREFNYGYTF	TRBJ1-2	NA	TRBV18	once
TGTGCCAGCAGGGGTGCACTAGCGCCATCGAACACCGGGGAGCTGTTTTTT	CASRGALAPSNTGELFF	TRBJ2-2	TRBD2	TRBV7-9	NA
TGTGCCAGTACCCCCTCTGTGACAGCCGTAGGGGAAGAGACCCAGTACTTC	CASTPSVTAVGEETQYF	TRBJ2-5	NA	TRBV19	NA
TGTGCCAGCAGCCGGTCGGGTTTGAACACTGAAGCTTTCTTT	CASSRSGLNTEAFF	TRBJ1-1	NA	TRBV27	NA
TGTGCCAGCAGTCCCAGGGGGGCCCCATCTGAAAAACTGTTTTTT	CASSPRGAPSEKLFF	TRBJ1-4	TRBD1	TRBV25-1	NA
TGTGCCAGCAGTCAACGTGGGACAGGGGGAAACACCATATATTTT	CASSQRGTGGNTIYF	TRBJ1-3	TRBD1	TRBV6-6	NA
TGTGCCTGGAGGATTAGCGGGGGGGGCACAGATACGCAGTATTTT	CAWRISGGGTDTQYF	TRBJ2-3	TRBD2	TRBV30	NA
TGTGCCAGCAGCGAGGGCCCGTTGAACACCGGGGAGCTGTTTTTT	CASSEGPLNTGELFF	TRBJ2-2	NA	TRBV5-4	NA
TGTGCCAGCAGTTTACACCGGACAGGGAGCTCCTATAATTCACCCCTCCACTTT	CASSLHRTGSSYNSPLHF	TRBJ1-6	TRBD1	TRBV27	NA
TGCGCCAGCAGCCAAGATGGTCACATCGGGGGGCGAATGAACACTGAAGCTTTCTTT	CASSQDGHIGGRMNTEAFF	TRBJ1-1	NA	TRBV4-1	NA
TGTGCCAGCGTCGGACAGACCGGACTAGCGGGGGCCACAGATACGCAGTATTTT	CASVGQTGLAGATDTQYF	TRBJ2-3	NA	TRBV21-1	NA
TGTGCCAGCTCACTTAGACAGGGTTGGACAGATACGCAGTATTTT	CASSLRQGWTDTQYF	TRBJ2-3	TRBD1	TRBV18	few
TGTGCCAGCAGCTCCAGGACAGGGGGCTGGAATCAGCCCCAGCATTTT	CASSSRTGGWNQPQHF	TRBJ1-5	TRBD1	TRBV7-2	NA
TGCGCCAGCAGCTTGGGCAGGGGGTCTAGCACAGATACGCAGTATTTT	CASSLGRGSSTDTQYF	TRBJ2-3	TRBD1	TRBV5-1	NA
TGTGCCATCAGTGATCCAGGGGTGGGGGAAAAACTGTTTTTT	CAISDPGVGEKLFF	TRBJ1-4	NA	TRBV10-3	NA
TGTGCCAGCAGTGAACTAAGGCGGGGGGGCCCAGATACGCAGTATTTT	CASSELRRGGPDTQYF	TRBJ2-3	TRBD2	TRBV6-1	NA